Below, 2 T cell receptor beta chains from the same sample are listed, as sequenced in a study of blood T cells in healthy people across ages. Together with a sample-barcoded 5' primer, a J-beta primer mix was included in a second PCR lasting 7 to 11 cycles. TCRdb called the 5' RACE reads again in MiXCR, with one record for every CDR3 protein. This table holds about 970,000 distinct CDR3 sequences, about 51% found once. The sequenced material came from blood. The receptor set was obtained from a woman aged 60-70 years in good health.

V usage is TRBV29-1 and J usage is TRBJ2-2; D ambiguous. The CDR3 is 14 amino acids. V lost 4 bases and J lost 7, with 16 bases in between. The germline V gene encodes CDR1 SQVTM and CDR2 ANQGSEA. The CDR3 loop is CSVVRSNSGGELFF. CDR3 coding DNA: TGCAGCGTTGTTCGGTCGAATTCTGGCGGGGAGCTGTTTTTT.

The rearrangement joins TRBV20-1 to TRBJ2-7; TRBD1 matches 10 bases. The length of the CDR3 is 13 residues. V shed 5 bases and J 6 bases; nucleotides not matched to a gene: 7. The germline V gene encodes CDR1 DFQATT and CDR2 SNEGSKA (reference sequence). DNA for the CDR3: TGCAGTGCTTCCCGGGACAGGGGAGGCGAGCAGTACTTC. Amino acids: CSASRDRGGEQYF.